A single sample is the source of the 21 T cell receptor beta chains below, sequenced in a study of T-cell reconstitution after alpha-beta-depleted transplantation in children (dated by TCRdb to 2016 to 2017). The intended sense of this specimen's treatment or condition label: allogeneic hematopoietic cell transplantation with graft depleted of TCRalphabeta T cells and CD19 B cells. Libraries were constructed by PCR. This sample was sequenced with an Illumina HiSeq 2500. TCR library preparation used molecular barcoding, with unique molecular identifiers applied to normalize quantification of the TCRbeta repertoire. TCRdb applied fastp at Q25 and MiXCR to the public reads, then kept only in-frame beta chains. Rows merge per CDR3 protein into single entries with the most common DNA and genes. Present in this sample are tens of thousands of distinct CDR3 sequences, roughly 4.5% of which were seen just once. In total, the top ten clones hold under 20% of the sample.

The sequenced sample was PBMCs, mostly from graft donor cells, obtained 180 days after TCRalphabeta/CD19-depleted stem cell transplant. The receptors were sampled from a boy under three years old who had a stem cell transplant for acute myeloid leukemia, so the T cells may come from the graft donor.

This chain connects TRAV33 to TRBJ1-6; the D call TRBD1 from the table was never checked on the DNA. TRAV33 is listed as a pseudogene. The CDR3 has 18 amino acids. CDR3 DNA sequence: TGTGCCTTCAGGACCAACCGGGACCGGGTAGAGGGAAATTCACCCCTCCACTTT. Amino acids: CAFRTNRDRVEGNSPLHF.

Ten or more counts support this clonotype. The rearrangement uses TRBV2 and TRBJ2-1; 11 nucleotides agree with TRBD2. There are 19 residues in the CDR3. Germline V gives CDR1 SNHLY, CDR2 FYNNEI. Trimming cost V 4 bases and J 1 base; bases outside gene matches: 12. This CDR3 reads CASSVGLAGGAWSYNEQFF. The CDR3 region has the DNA TGTGCCAGCAGTGTGGGTCTAGCGGGGGGTGCGTGGTCCTACAATGAGCAGTTCTTC.

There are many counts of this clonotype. This CDR3 is CASSQQAEIRRNTIYF. The CDR3 nucleotides are TGCGCCAGCAGCCAACAAGCAGAGATTCGAAGAAACACCATATATTTT. The rearrangement uses TRBV4-1 and TRBJ1-3; D not certain. The CDR3 consists of 16 residues. Trimming left V 2 bases short and J 5 bases short, with 16 bases between. Germline CDR1 is MGHRA and CDR2 is YSYEKL.

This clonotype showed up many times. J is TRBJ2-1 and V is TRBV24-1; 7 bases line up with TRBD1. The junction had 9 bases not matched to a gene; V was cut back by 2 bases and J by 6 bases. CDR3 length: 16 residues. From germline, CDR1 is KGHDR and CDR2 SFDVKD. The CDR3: CATSDWNRDRSNEQFF. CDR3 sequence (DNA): TGTGCCACCAGTGATTGGAACCGGGACAGATCCAATGAGCAGTTCTTC.

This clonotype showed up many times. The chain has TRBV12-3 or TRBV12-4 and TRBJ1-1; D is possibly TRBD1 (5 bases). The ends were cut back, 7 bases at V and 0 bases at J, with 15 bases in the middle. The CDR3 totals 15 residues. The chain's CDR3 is CASTTQGGMNTEAFF. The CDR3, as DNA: TGTGCCAGCACCACCCAGGGAGGGATGAACACTGAAGCTTTCTTT.

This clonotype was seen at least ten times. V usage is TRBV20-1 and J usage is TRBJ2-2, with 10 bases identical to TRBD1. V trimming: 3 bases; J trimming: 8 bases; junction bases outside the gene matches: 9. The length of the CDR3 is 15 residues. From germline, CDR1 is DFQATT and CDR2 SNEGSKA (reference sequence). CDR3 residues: CSARFRDRGSGELFF. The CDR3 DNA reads TGCAGTGCTAGGTTCCGGGACAGGGGAAGTGGGGAGCTGTTTTTT.

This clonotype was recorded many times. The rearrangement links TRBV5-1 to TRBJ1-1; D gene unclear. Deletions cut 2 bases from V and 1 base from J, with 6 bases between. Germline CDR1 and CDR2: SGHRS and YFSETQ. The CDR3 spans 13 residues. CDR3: CASSFEANTEAFF. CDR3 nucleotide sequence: TGCGCCAGCAGCTTTGAGGCGAACACTGAAGCTTTCTTT.

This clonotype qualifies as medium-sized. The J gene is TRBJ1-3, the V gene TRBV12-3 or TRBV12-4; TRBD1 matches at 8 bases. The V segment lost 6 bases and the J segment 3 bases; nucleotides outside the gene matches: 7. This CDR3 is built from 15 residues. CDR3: CASRSTGGGGNTIYF. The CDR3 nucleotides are TGTGCCAGCAGAAGTACAGGGGGAGGTGGAAACACCATATATTTT.

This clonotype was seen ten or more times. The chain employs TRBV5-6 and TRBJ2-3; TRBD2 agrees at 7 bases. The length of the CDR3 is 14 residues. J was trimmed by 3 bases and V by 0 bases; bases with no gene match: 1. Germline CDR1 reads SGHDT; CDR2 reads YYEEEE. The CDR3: CASSLAGRTDTQYF. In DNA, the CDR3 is TGTGCCAGCAGCTTGGCCGGGAGGACAGATACGCAGTATTTT.

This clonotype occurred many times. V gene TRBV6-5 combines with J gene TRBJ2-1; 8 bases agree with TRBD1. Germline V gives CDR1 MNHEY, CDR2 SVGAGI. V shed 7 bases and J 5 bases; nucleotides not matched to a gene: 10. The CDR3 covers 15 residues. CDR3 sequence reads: CASNNRDRPNNEQFF. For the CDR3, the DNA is TGTGCCAGCAATAACCGGGACAGGCCGAACAATGAGCAGTTCTTC.

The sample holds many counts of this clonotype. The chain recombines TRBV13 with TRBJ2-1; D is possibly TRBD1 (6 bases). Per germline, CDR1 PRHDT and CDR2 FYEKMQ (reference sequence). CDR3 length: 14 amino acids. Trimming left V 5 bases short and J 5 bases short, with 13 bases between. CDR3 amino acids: CASSPQGWNNEQFF. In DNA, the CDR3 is TGTGCCAGCAGCCCACAGGGTTGGAACAATGAGCAGTTCTTC.

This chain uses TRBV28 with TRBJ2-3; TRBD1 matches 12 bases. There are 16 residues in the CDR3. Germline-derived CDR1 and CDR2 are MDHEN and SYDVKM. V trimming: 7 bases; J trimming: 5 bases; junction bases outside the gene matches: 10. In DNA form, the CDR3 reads TGTGCCAGCACCCCCCCGGGACAGGGGGCTAAAGATACGCAGTATTTT. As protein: CASTPPGQGAKDTQYF.

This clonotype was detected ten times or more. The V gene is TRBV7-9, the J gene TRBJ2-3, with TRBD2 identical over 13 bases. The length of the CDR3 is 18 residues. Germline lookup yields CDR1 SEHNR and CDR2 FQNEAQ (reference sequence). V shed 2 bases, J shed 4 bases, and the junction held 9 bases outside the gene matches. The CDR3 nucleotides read TGTGCCAGCAGCTTAAAGGAAGACACTAGCGGGGGGGCAGATACGCAGTATTTT. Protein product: CASSLKEDTSGGADTQYF.

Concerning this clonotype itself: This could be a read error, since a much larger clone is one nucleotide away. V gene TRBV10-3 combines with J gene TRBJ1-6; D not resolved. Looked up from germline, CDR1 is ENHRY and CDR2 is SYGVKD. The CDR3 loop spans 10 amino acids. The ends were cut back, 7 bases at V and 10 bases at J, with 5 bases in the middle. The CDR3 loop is CAIKLSPLHF. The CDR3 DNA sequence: TGTGCCATCAAATTATCACCCCTCCACTTT.

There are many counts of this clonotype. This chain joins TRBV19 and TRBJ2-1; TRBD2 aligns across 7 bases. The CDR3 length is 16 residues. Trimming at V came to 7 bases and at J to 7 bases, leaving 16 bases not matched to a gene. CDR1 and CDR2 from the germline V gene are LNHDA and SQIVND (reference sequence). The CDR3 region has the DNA TGTGCCAGTAAAAGCCATGGCGGGGAGGGGAGGAATGAGCAGTTCTTC. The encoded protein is CASKSHGGEGRNEQFF.

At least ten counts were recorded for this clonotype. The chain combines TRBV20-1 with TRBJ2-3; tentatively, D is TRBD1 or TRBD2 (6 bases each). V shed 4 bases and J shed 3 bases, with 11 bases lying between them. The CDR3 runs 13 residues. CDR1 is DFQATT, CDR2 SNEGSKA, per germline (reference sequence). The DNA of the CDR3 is TGCAGTGCTAAGCAGGGGAGGACAGATACGCAGTATTTT. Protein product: CSAKQGRTDTQYF.

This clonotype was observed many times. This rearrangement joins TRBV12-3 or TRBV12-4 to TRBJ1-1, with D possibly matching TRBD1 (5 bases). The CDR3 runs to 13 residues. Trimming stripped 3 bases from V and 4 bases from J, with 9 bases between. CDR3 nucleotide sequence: TGTGCCAGCAGTTTCTCAGGGAGCACTGAAGCTTTCTTT. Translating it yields CASSFSGSTEAFF.

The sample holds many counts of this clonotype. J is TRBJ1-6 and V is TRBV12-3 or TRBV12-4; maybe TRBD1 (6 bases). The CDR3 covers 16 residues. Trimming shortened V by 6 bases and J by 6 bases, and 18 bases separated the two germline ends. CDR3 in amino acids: CASSRRGGGINSPLHF. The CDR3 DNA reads TGTGCCAGCAGCCGCAGAGGGGGAGGTATTAATTCACCCCTCCACTTT.

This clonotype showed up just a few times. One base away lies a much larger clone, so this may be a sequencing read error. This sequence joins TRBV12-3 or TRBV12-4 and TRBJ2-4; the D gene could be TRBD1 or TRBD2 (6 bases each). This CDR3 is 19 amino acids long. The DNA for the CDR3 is TGTGCCATCAGTTACCCCCATGGGGGGCCCAAGGGAGCCAAAAACATTCAGTACTTC. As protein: CAISYPHGGPKGAKNIQYF.

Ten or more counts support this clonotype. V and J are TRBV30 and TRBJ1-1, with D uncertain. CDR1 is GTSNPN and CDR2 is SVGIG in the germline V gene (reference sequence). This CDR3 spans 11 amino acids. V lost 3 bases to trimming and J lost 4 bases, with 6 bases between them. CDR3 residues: CAWRGTTEAFF. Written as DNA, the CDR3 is TGTGCCTGGAGGGGAACCACTGAAGCTTTCTTT.

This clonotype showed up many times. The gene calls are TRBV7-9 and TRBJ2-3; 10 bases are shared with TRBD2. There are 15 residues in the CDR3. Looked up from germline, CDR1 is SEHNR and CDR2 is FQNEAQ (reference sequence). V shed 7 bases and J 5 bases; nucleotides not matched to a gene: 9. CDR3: CASNPPRLAGDTQYF. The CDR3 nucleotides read TGTGCCAGCAATCCCCCGCGACTAGCGGGAGATACGCAGTATTTT.